The 17 T cell receptor beta chains below all came from one sample that was sequenced in a study of PD-1 blockade in mismatch repair-deficient tumors. Method: immunoSEQ multiplex PCR; TCRdb's copy keeps in-frame clones and lacks some. The repertoire has 30,000 to 45,000 clones, approximately 81% of them found once; the top ten carry about 4%. The sequencing here drew on peripheral blood, taken approximately 78 weeks after starting pembrolizumab. These receptors originate from an adult with mismatch repair-deficient cancer.

The chain joins TRBV11-2 to TRBJ1-1, with TRBD1 matching 7 bases. Per germline, CDR1 SGHAT and CDR2 FQNNGV. The CDR3 extends over 14 amino acids. The trim removed 2 bases at V and 6 bases at J, leaving 6 bases unmatched. The CDR3 is CASSLKGQKPEAFF. The CDR3, as DNA: TGTGCCAGCAGCTTAAAGGGACAGAAGCCTGAAGCTTTCTTT.

The rearrangement links TRBV30 to TRBJ1-5, with a tentative D call TRBD1 (6 bases). The V gene's germline CDR1 is GTSNPN and CDR2 SVGIG (reference sequence). This CDR3 spans 19 amino acids. Trimming removed 0 bases from V and 0 bases from J, with 21 bases in between. As DNA, the CDR3 is TGTGCCTGGAGTGTGGCTAGGGGGTCCACCCTATATAGCAATCAGCCCCAGCATTTT. This gives the protein CAWSVARGSTLYSNQPQHF.

This clone showed up just a few times. The chain combines TRBV6-6 with TRBJ2-3, with unresolved D. The CDR3 is 11 amino acids. Between the trimmed V and J ends, which lost 7 bases and 6 bases, there was a span of 8 bases. CDR1 and CDR2 (germline): MNHNY, SVGAGI (reference sequence). CDR3 region: CASTASDTQYF. DNA for the CDR3: TGTGCCAGCACCGCGTCTGATACGCAGTATTTT.

Details on this clone: An end of the junction does not agree with germline; a read error may underlie this. V and J are TRBV7-8 and TRBJ2-1, with 10 bases matching TRBD1. This CDR3 has 15 amino acids. CDR1 and CDR2 from the germline V gene are SGHVS and FQNEAQ. CDR3 bases: TGTGTCAGCAGCTCGGGACAGGGGAGTTTCAATGAGCAGTTCTTC. Its protein is CVSSSGQGSFNEQFF.

The chain combines TRBV5-1 with TRBJ2-3, with D possibly being TRBD2 (6 bases). In germline, CDR1 is SGHRS, CDR2 YFSETQ. V was trimmed by 1 base and J by 0 bases, leaving 9 bases between them. The CDR3 runs to 15 residues. CDR3 sequence reads: CASSLSLASTDTQYF. The CDR3 DNA reads TGCGCCAGCAGCTTGTCGCTAGCGAGCACAGATACGCAGTATTTT.

The chain combines TRBV19 with TRBJ1-1; perhaps TRBD1 as D (5 bases). The germline gives CDR1 LNHDA, CDR2 SQIVND (reference sequence). V lost 7 bases, J lost 11 bases, and 20 bases lay in between. The CDR3 totals 13 residues. The CDR3 is CASTFGTREVAFF. The CDR3, as DNA: TGTGCCAGTACCTTCGGGACGAGGGAGGTTGCTTTCTTT.

The rearrangement links TRBV5-4 to TRBJ2-5; tentatively, D is TRBD1 (6 bases). The CDR3 is 15 residues long. Trimming pared 0 bases from V and 5 bases from J, leaving 14 bases between. From germline, CDR1 is SGHNT and CDR2 YYREEE (reference sequence). The CDR3 loop is CASSLGGPVGETQYF. In DNA, the CDR3 is TGTGCCAGCAGCTTGGGGGGGCCCGTTGGGGAGACCCAGTACTTC.

This chain uses TRBV6-5 with TRBJ2-7, with unresolved D. This CDR3 is 14 amino acids long. V was cut by 2 bases and J by 0 bases, with 8 bases left in between. Germline V gene lookup returns CDR1 MNHEY and CDR2 SVGAGI. CDR3 in amino acids: CASSYGPSSYEQYF. The CDR3 DNA sequence: TGTGCCAGCAGTTACGGTCCGAGCTCCTACGAGCAGTACTTC.

This sequence joins TRBV30 and TRBJ2-5, with a tentative D call TRBD2 (7 bases). The germline V gene has CDR1 GTSNPN and CDR2 SVGIG (reference sequence). This CDR3 is built from 14 residues. V dropped 3 bases and J dropped 9 bases, with 20 bases sitting between them. The chain's CDR3 is CAWSGGTGQSAQYF. In DNA, the CDR3 is TGTGCCTGGAGCGGGGGGACTGGACAGTCGGCCCAGTACTTC.

This chain uses TRBV29-1 with TRBJ1-1, with a tentative D call TRBD1 (5 bases). The ends were cut back, 6 bases at V and 7 bases at J, with 18 bases in the middle. In germline, CDR1 is SQVTM, CDR2 ANQGSEA. This CDR3 has 13 residues. CDR3: CSVAALGVSEAFF. CDR3 DNA: TGCAGCGTCGCCGCTTTGGGGGTTAGTGAAGCTTTCTTT.

The table lists this clone with a count of one. The chain carries TRBV6-1 and TRBJ1-2, with D tentatively TRBD1 (6 bases). The germline V gene encodes CDR1 MNHNS and CDR2 SASEGT. Trimming pared 4 bases from V and 6 bases from J, leaving 27 bases between. The CDR3 runs to 18 residues. The CDR3 reads CASSAPVRLRGEVDGYTF. The CDR3 nucleotides read TGTGCCAGCAGTGCCCCGGTTAGACTCAGGGGCGAGGTGGATGGCTACACCTTC.

This chain connects TRBV18 to TRBJ2-1; 8 positions match TRBD2. Germline V gene lookup returns CDR1 KGHSH and CDR2 LQKENI. With 2 bases clipped from V and 8 bases from J, the junction kept 8 bases outside the gene matches. There are 15 residues in the CDR3. CDR3 in DNA: TGTGCCAGCTCACCAGAGGGACTAGAAATCGATGAGCAGTTCTTC. It specifies CASSPEGLEIDEQFF. Using reference TRBV18 and TRBJ2-1 for the parts outside the CDR3, the full variable domain is NAGVMQNPRHLVRRRGQEARLRCSPMKGHSHVYWYRQLPEEGLKFMVYLQKENIIDESGMPKERFSAEFPKEGPSILRIQQVVRGDSAAYFCASSPEGLEIDEQFFGPGTRLTVL.

V usage is TRBV20-1 and J usage is TRBJ2-1; D is unclear. Germline V gives CDR1 DFQATT, CDR2 SNEGSKA (reference sequence). Trimming left V 7 bases short and J 13 bases short, with 14 bases between. The CDR3 contains 10 residues. The CDR3 reads CSVPHWEQFF. CDR3 sequence (DNA): TGCAGTGTCCCTCATTGGGAACAGTTCTTC.

This rearrangement joins TRBV27 to TRBJ1-4, with D tentatively TRBD1 (5 bases). The V end lost 4 bases, the J end lost 0 bases, and 6 bases lay between the germline ends. Germline CDR1 and CDR2: MNHEY and SMNVEV (reference sequence). The CDR3 has 14 residues. The CDR3 DNA is TGTGCCAGCAGTTGGGGGGCAACTAATGAAAAACTGTTTTTT. This sequence encodes CASSWGATNEKLFF.

The rearrangement uses TRBV28 and TRBJ2-7; D may correspond to TRBD1 or TRBD2 (5 bases each). Trimming took off 5 bases at V and 3 bases at J, with 23 bases between the two ends. The germline V gene encodes CDR1 MDHEN and CDR2 SYDVKM. The CDR3 loop spans 17 amino acids. This CDR3 reads CASSIHTGRTKNYEQYF. CDR3 nucleotide sequence: TGTGCCAGCAGTATTCACACGGGACGCACCAAAAACTACGAGCAGTACTTC.

The chain has TRBV5-1 and TRBJ1-2; no clear D. The CDR3 runs to 12 residues. CDR1 and CDR2 (germline): SGHRS, YFSETQ. Trimming took off 0 bases at V and 4 bases at J, with 4 bases between the two ends. The CDR3 nucleotides are TGCGCCAGCAGCTTGGAGGGCTATGGCTACACCTTC. Residues: CASSLEGYGYTF.

There are a few counts of this clone. This chain connects TRBV19 to TRBJ2-2; weak D call: TRBD1 (5 bases). The ends were cut back, 4 bases at V and 5 bases at J, with 11 bases in the middle. The CDR3 is made up of 14 amino acids. Looked up from germline, CDR1 is LNHDA and CDR2 is SQIVND (reference sequence). The CDR3 coding sequence is TGTGCCAGTAGTAGACAGATAGGGACCGGGGAGCTGTTTTTT. Amino acids: CASSRQIGTGELFF.